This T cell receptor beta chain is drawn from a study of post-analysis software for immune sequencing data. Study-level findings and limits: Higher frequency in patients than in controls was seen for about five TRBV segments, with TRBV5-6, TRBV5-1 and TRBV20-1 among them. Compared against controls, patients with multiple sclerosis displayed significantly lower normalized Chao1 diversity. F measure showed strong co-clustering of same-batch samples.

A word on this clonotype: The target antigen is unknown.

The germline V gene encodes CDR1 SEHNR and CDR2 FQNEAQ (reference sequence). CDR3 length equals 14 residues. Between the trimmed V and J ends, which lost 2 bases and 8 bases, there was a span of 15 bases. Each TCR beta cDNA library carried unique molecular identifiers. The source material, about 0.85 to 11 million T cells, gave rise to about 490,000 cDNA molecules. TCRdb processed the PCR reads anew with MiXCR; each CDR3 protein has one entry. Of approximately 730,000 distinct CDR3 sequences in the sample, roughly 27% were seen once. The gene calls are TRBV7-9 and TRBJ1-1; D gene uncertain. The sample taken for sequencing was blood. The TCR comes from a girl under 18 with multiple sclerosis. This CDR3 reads CASSLLEAGPEAFF. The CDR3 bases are TGTGCCAGCAGCTTATTGGAGGCGGGTCCGGAAGCTTTCTTT.